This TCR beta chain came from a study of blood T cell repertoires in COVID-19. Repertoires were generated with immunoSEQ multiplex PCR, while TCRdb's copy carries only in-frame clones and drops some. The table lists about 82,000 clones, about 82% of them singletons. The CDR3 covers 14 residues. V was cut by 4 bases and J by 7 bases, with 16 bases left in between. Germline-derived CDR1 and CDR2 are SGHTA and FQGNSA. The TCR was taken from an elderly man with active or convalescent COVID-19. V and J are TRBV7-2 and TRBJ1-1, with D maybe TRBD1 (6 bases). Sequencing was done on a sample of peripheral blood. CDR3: CASSSPFGGGEAFF. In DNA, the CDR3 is TGTGCCAGCAGCTCGCCCTTTGGGGGCGGTGAAGCTTTCTTT.